A selection of T cell receptor beta chains follows, all from one sample in a study of human T cells and chemical hapten exposure. Via MiXCR, TCRdb re-called the RACE reads, giving one row per CDR3 protein. The sample contains a few hundred thousand distinct CDR3 sequences, about 5% of which appear only once. The material was whole blood, obtained in connection with sensitization to the hapten diphenylcyclopropenone (DPC). The receptors come from a woman aged 18 to 35 with alopecia areata. Some clones in this sample may be carry-over from other donors' samples. The CDR3 runs from the conserved cysteine through the conserved F or W.

>TRBJ1-5|TRBV20-1
CSARDLGGYQPQHF
>TRBJ2-4|TRBV6-1
CASSEHGGRPKNIQYF
>TRBJ2-3|TRBV6-1
CASSSEGGTDTQYF
>TRBJ1-1|TRBV25-1
CASSDMTDNTEAFF
>TRBJ1-1|TRBV5-5
CASSSALGLNTEAFF
>TRBJ2-1|TRBV11-2
CASSLDSTGLNEQFF
>TRBJ1-6|TRBV5-1
CASSPGQGADSPLHF
>TRBJ1-2|TRBV5-6
CASSSRDRKSTF
>TRBJ1-1|TRBV11-2
CASSSTGYTEAFF
>TRBJ2-1|TRBV24-1
CATSDTIAGGWDNEQFF
>TRBJ1-1|TRBV3-1
CASSQVQLEAFF
>TRBJ2-3|TRBV6-5
CASSYSEEDTQYF
>TRBJ1-3|TRBV4-3
CASSQEGGSGNTIYF
>TRBJ1-1|TRBV7-9
CASSFSGGGTEAFF
>TRBJ2-5|TRBV4-3
CASSQRLEETQYF
>TRBJ1-5|TRBV20-1
CSALPSGNQPQHF
>TRBJ2-6|TRBV12-3/TRBV12-4
CASSPTGGAGANVLTF
>TRBJ1-6|TRBV4-3
CASSQGAGGLSPLHF
>TRBJ1-3|TRBV5-1
CASTGGPPGNTIYF
>TRBJ2-1|TRBV9
CASSPVTKWNEQFF
>TRBJ2-3|TRBV3-1
CASSQEEGPSDTQYF
>TRBJ2-1|TRBV4-3
CASSQDKGSYNEQFF
>TRBJ2-3|TRBV24-1
CATSDPSRAAGFSTDTQYF
>TRBJ2-7|TRBV28
CASSFLGLSYEQYF
>TRBJ2-3|TRBV5-1
CASSQGTSRADTQYF
>TRBJ2-3|TRBV20-1
CSAREAHWTSGATDTQYF
>TRBJ2-2|TRBV7-8
CASSLAGGGTGELFF
>TRBJ2-7|TRBV20-1
CSARGEFGYEQYF
>TRBJ2-3|TRBV7-9
CASSFTSGSTDTQYF
>TRBJ2-5|TRBV6-1
CASSVEAVETQYF
>TRBJ2-1|TRBV27
CASSLPPRSWGNNEQFF
>TRBJ2-1|TRBV7-9
CASSSRQPGQYNEQFF
>TRBJ1-5|TRBV6-5
CASSYSFGQPQHF